The next 13 T cell receptor beta chains were all read from a single sample in a study of T cell changes during pregnancy in multiple sclerosis (dated by TCRdb to between 2017 and 2020). Receptor libraries were prepared by the immunoSEQ multiplex PCR assay. Here the immuneACCESS table is served through TCRdb, limited to in-frame sequences with V and J called. Missing clones are a known gap in these copies; in checked studies unresolved V genes cover under half, and the rest lacks a known reason. This sample gives fewer than 60,000 clones in total; approximately 91% of them show up just once. The ten largest clones capture roughly 1.4% of the sample. The sample here was peripheral blood, taken in the second trimester of pregnancy. The receptors here all came from a female donor with multiple sclerosis, enrolled in a pregnancy study.

This rearrangement joins TRBV25-1 to TRBJ1-2; the D gene is possibly TRBD1 (5 bases). CDR3 size: 14 residues. CDR1 and CDR2 (germline): MGHDK, SYGVNS. Trimming removed 8 bases from V and 2 bases from J, with 15 bases in between. The CDR3 here is CASGRRGTNYGYTF. CDR3 DNA: TGTGCCAGCGGGCGGCGGGGGACGAACTATGGCTACACCTTC.

The CDR3 is CASSASRVPDQPQHF. The DNA for the CDR3 is TGTGCCAGCAGTGCCTCCCGGGTTCCAGATCAGCCCCAGCATTTT. This chain uses TRBV2 with TRBJ1-5; D is unresolved. Germline V lookup: CDR1 SNHLY, CDR2 FYNNEI. Trimming took off 4 bases at V and 5 bases at J, with 15 bases between the two ends. This CDR3 comprises 15 residues.

This sequence joins TRBV4-1 and TRBJ2-1; 8 nucleotides agree with TRBD1. Germline CDR1 MGHRA, CDR2 YSYEKL. The CDR3 covers 13 residues. The ends lost 0 bases at V and 9 bases at J; junction bases unmatched: 1. For the CDR3, the DNA is TGCGCCAGCAGCCAAGACAGGGGGCGTGAGCAGTTCTTC. Its protein is CASSQDRGREQFF.

CDR3 nucleotide sequence: TGTGCCAGCAGTTACGGCCAGGCCTCCTACGAGCAGTACTTC. Translating gives CASSYGQASYEQYF. This chain uses TRBV6-5 with TRBJ2-7; the D is unclear. Germline CDR1 and CDR2: MNHEY and SVGAGI. The CDR3 is 14 residues long. V was shortened by 2 bases and J by 0 bases, with 8 bases between the two germline ends.

The J gene is TRBJ1-6, the V gene TRBV4-2; 8 bases align to TRBD1. The trim removed 0 bases at V and 11 bases at J, leaving 6 bases unmatched. The CDR3 contains 15 residues. Looked up from germline, CDR1 is LGHNA and CDR2 is YNFKEQ. The CDR3: CASSQDTGGWTPLHF. In nucleotides, the CDR3 is TGTGCCAGCAGCCAAGATACAGGGGGTTGGACACCCCTCCACTTT.

The chain carries TRBV5-1 and TRBJ1-1, with 7 nucleotides matching TRBD1. This CDR3 is 14 amino acids long. With V trimmed by 3 bases and J by 1 base, 3 bases remained unmatched. CDR1 is SGHRS and CDR2 is YFSETQ in the germline V gene. The CDR3 nucleotides are TGCGCCAGCAGCTCAACAGGGGCGAACACTGAAGCTTTCTTT. Its translation: CASSSTGANTEAFF.

This clone was observed a handful of times. This chain uses TRBV7-9 with TRBJ1-2; D may be TRBD1 (6 bases). CDR1 SEHNR and CDR2 FQNEAQ come from the germline V gene (reference sequence). The V gene lost 5 bases and the J gene lost 8 bases, with 15 bases spanning the gap. This CDR3 is built from 13 residues. The CDR3 DNA sequence: TGTGCCAGCAGCCGCTTTACAGGGAACGGCTACACCTTC. Translation: CASSRFTGNGYTF.

This clone was recorded a few times. V and J are TRBV7-2 and TRBJ1-1, with 7 bases matching TRBD1. The V segment lost 4 bases and the J segment 4 bases; nucleotides outside the gene matches: 15. Looked up from germline, CDR1 is SGHTA and CDR2 is FQGNSA. This CDR3 is 17 amino acids long. Here the CDR3 DNA reads TGTGCCAGCAGCTCATACAGGGGATTTCTGGGTGGCACTGAAGCTTTCTTT. Translated: CASSSYRGFLGGTEAFF.

The chain joins TRBV15 to TRBJ2-7, with 7 bases lining up with TRBD1. This CDR3 has 17 residues. Germline V lookup: CDR1 LNHNV, CDR2 YYDKDF (reference sequence). V was pared by 1 base and J by 4 bases, with 13 bases of the junction left unmatched. The chain's CDR3 is CATSRVPSEDRPYEQYF. Here the CDR3 DNA reads TGTGCCACCAGCAGAGTTCCCTCTGAGGACAGGCCTTACGAGCAGTACTTC.

This chain links TRBV10-3 with TRBJ2-2; a possible D gene is TRBD2 (6 bases). Trimming left V 3 bases short and J 3 bases short, with 14 bases between. Looked up from germline, CDR1 is ENHRY and CDR2 is SYGVKD. This CDR3 region has 16 residues. The CDR3 bases are TGTGCCATCAGTGATGCAGCGGGTGTTGACACCGGGGAGCTGTTTTTT. This gives the protein CAISDAAGVDTGELFF.

The chain couples TRBV19 to TRBJ2-2; possible D gene TRBD2, 7 bases. The CDR3 extends over 17 amino acids. CDR1 and CDR2 from the germline V gene are LNHDA and SQIVND (reference sequence). The V end was cut by 7 bases, the J end by 1 base, with 19 bases between. This chain's CDR3 is CASNIGGGGVNTGELFF. Written as DNA, the CDR3 is TGTGCCAGTAACATTGGGGGGGGCGGGGTGAACACCGGGGAGCTGTTTTTT.

This chain uses TRBV2 with TRBJ1-1, with TRBD1 matching 10 bases. After removal of 5 bases from V and 5 bases from J, the junction contained 2 bases not matched to a gene. Germline V gene sequence: CDR1 SNHLY, CDR2 FYNNEI. This CDR3 contains 13 residues. The CDR3 nucleotides are TGTGCCAGCAGTAGGGACAGGGGAACTGAAGCTTTCTTT. Residues: CASSRDRGTEAFF.

This clone was counted between two and nine times. V usage is TRBV9 and J usage is TRBJ2-5, with 10 bases identical to TRBD2. J was trimmed by 3 bases and V by 4 bases; bases with no gene match: 6. This CDR3 contains 15 residues. Germline CDR1 SGDLS, CDR2 YYNGEE. The chain's CDR3 is CASSTIGLAEETQYF. CDR3 DNA: TGTGCCAGCAGCACCATCGGACTAGCGGAAGAGACCCAGTACTTC. Full variable domain (missing parts from reference TRBV9 and TRBJ2-5): DSGVTQTPKHLITATGQRVTLRCSPRSGDLSVYWYQQSLDQGLQFLIQYYNGEERAKGNILERFSAQQFPDLHSELNLSSLELGDSALYFCASSTIGLAEETQYFGPGTRLLVL.